The 9 T cell receptor beta chains below all came from one sample that was sequenced in a study of control samples from healthy donors and cancer patients. Sequencing used immunoSEQ multiplex PCR; TCRdb keeps in-frame clones, though not all of them. The sample lists some 200,000 clones, 91% seen once, with roughly 1.6% in the top ten. Sequencing used blood. The receptors derive from a young woman in good health.

The chain uses TRBV5-1 and TRBJ1-6, with 7 bases that match TRBD1. The J segment lost 2 bases and the V segment lost 4 bases, leaving 3 bases of the junction unmatched. Per the germline V gene, CDR1 is SGHRS and CDR2 is YFSETQ. There are 15 residues in the CDR3. CDR3 DNA sequence: TGCGCCAGCAGCACCGGGACAGCCTATAATTCACCCCTCCACTTT. This encodes CASSTGTAYNSPLHF. Supplemented by reference TRBV5-1 and TRBJ1-6, the full variable domain reads KAGVTQTPRYLIKTRGQQVTLSCSPISGHRSVSWYQQTPGQGLQFLFEYFSETQRNKGNFPGRFSGRQFSNSRSEMNVSTLELGDSALYLCASSTGTAYNSPLHFGNGTRLTVT.

V usage is TRBV5-8 and J usage is TRBJ1-5; D gene uncertain. The CDR3 runs 14 residues. The germline V and J ends were trimmed by 0 bases and 3 bases, with 7 bases remaining between them. The germline V gene encodes CDR1 SGHTS and CDR2 YDEGEE. This chain's CDR3 is CASSLGRFNQPQHF. DNA for the CDR3: TGTGCCAGCAGCTTGGGTCGGTTCAATCAGCCCCAGCATTTT.

The CDR3 sequence is CASSLLGQGSQYF. The CDR3 bases are TGTGCCAGCAGCTTATTGGGTCAGGGCTCGCAGTATTTT. This sequence joins TRBV11-2 and TRBJ2-3, with a possible D match to TRBD1 (5 bases). Germline CDR1 SGHAT, CDR2 FQNNGV. The CDR3 has 13 residues. Trimming stripped 2 bases from V and 10 bases from J, with 13 bases between.

The chain combines TRBV28 with TRBJ1-1; 7 nucleotides agree with TRBD1. Germline CDR1 reads MDHEN; CDR2 reads SYDVKM. V trimming: 5 bases; J trimming: 3 bases; junction bases outside the gene matches: 6. There are 14 residues in the CDR3. The CDR3 protein is CASSPTGWDTEAFF. CDR3 nucleotides: TGTGCCAGCAGTCCGACAGGGTGGGACACTGAAGCTTTCTTT.

The gene calls are TRBV27 and TRBJ2-7; D not resolved. The CDR3 is 12 amino acids. V lost 4 bases to trimming and J lost 0 bases, with 4 bases between them. The V gene's germline CDR1 is MNHEY and CDR2 SMNVEV (reference sequence). CDR3 DNA: TGTGCCAGCAGTTCCCACTCCTACGAGCAGTACTTC. Its translation: CASSSHSYEQYF.

Details on this clone: The same CDR3 can be traced to other DNA sequences in this sample. The V call is TRBV4-1, the J call TRBJ2-7; TRBD1 agrees at 9 bases. J was trimmed by 3 bases and V by 4 bases; bases with no gene match: 4. Per the germline V gene, CDR1 is MGHRA and CDR2 is YSYEKL. The CDR3 is 14 residues long. The CDR3 spells CASSRPGQGYEQYF. DNA of the CDR3: TGCGCCAGCAGCCGACCGGGACAGGGCTACGAGCAGTACTTC.

About this clone itself: The identical CDR3 is also encoded by other nucleotide sequences in the sample. This chain joins TRBV19 and TRBJ1-5; a weak D match, TRBD1 (5 bases). The CDR3 consists of 14 residues. V was shortened by 3 bases and J by 0 bases, with 6 bases between the two germline ends. CDR1 LNHDA and CDR2 SQIVND come from the germline V gene (reference sequence). Here the CDR3 reads CASSIRDSNQPQHF. The CDR3 nucleotides are TGTGCCAGTAGTATCAGGGATAGCAATCAGCCCCAGCATTTT. The full variable domain, in which reference TRBV19 and TRBJ1-5 provide the parts outside the CDR3, is DGGITQSPKYLFRKEGQNVTLSCEQNLNHDAMYWYRQDPGQGLRLIYYSQIVNDFQKGDIAEGYSVSREKKESFPLTVTSAQKNPTAFYLCASSIRDSNQPQHFGDGTRLSIL.

The J gene is TRBJ2-2, the V gene TRBV5-1, with D perhaps TRBD1 (5 bases). Per the germline V gene, CDR1 is SGHRS and CDR2 is YFSETQ. Trimming stripped 4 bases from V and 1 base from J, with 14 bases between. The CDR3 runs to 16 residues. In DNA, the CDR3 is TGCGCCAGCAGCATCGACAGCCAACTGAACACCGGGGAGCTGTTTTTT. This translates into CASSIDSQLNTGELFF.

The chain has TRBV9 and TRBJ1-2; D perhaps matches TRBD1 (6 bases). The CDR3 runs 13 residues. Trimming removed 2 bases from V and 6 bases from J, with 11 bases in between. The V gene's germline CDR1 is SGDLS and CDR2 YYNGEE. CDR3: CASSVEGGNGYTF. The CDR3, as DNA: TGTGCCAGCAGCGTTGAAGGGGGGAATGGCTACACCTTC. Complete variable domain (other parts from reference TRBV9 and TRBJ1-2): DSGVTQTPKHLITATGQRVTLRCSPRSGDLSVYWYQQSLDQGLQFLIQYYNGEERAKGNILERFSAQQFPDLHSELNLSSLELGDSALYFCASSVEGGNGYTFGSGTRLTVV.